Below are 22 T cell receptor beta chains sequenced from a single sample in a study of blood T cell repertoires in COVID-19. Produced via immunoSEQ multiplex PCR; TCRdb's table is partial and in-frame only. The repertoire holds approximately 190,000 clones, with around 84% as singletons. Sequencing was carried out using peripheral blood. Receptor source: a young man with active or convalescent COVID-19.

This clone has just one count. The chain is built from TRBV3-1 (or the pseudogene TRBV3-2) and TRBJ2-2, with 8 bases matching TRBD2. Trimming at V came to 4 bases and at J to 7 bases, leaving 8 bases not matched to a gene. Germline V gives CDR1 LGHDT, CDR2 YNNKEL (reference sequence). The CDR3 has 15 residues. In nucleotides, the CDR3 is TGTGCCAGCAGCCCTCGCGGGGGGAGGGACGGGGAGCTGTTTTTT. Its protein is CASSPRGGRDGELFF.

This chain uses TRBV24-1 with TRBJ2-6; a possible D gene is TRBD1 (5 bases). V was shortened by 1 base and J by 1 base, with 7 bases between the two germline ends. This CDR3 comprises 16 residues. Germline-derived CDR1 and CDR2 are KGHDR and SFDVKD. The CDR3 sequence is CATSDFRVSGANVLTF. Written as DNA, the CDR3 is TGTGCCACCAGTGATTTCAGGGTTTCTGGGGCCAACGTCCTGACTTTC.

The genes are TRBV19 and TRBJ1-5; 8 nucleotides line up with TRBD1. V lost 3 bases and J lost 1; bases outside the gene matches: 8. CDR1 and CDR2 from the germline V gene are LNHDA and SQIVND (reference sequence). CDR3 length: 17 amino acids. CDR3 amino acids: CASSMRSGGASNQPQHF. Written as DNA, the CDR3 is TGTGCCAGTAGTATGAGGTCAGGGGGCGCGAGCAATCAGCCCCAGCATTTT.

The chain carries TRBV19 and TRBJ2-5; 11 positions match TRBD2. CDR3 size: 16 residues. The trim removed 6 bases at V and 5 bases at J, leaving 11 bases unmatched. Germline V lookup: CDR1 LNHDA, CDR2 SQIVND (reference sequence). As DNA, the CDR3 is TGTGCCAGTAGCCTTCCGGGACTAGCGGATCGGGAGACCCAGTACTTC. The encoded protein is CASSLPGLADRETQYF. Supplemented by reference TRBV19 and TRBJ2-5, the full variable domain reads DGGITQSPKYLFRKEGQNVTLSCEQNLNHDAMYWYRQDPGQGLRLIYYSQIVNDFQKGDIAEGYSVSREKKESFPLTVTSAQKNPTAFYLCASSLPGLADRETQYFGPGTRLLVL.

The rearrangement links TRBV14 to TRBJ2-5; D perhaps matches TRBD1 (5 bases). V lost 0 bases and J lost 3, with 8 bases in between. Germline CDR1 reads SGHDN; CDR2 reads FVKESK. CDR3 length: 14 residues. DNA of the CDR3: TGTGCCAGCAGCCAAGAATGGGGCGAAGAGACCCAGTACTTC. The encoded protein is CASSQEWGEETQYF. The full variable domain, its missing parts supplied by reference TRBV14 and TRBJ2-5, is EAGVTQFPSHSVIEKGQTVTLRCDPISGHDNLYWYRRVMGKEIKFLLHFVKESKQDESGMPNNRFLAERTGGTYSTLKVQPAELEDSGVYFCASSQEWGEETQYFGPGTRLLVL.

The rearrangement links TRBV19 to TRBJ1-3; D gene unclear. Trimming cost V 3 bases and J 8 bases, with 17 bases left between them. The germline CDR1 and CDR2 sequences are LNHDA and SQIVND (reference sequence). This CDR3 region has 15 residues. The CDR3 DNA sequence: TGTGCCAGTAGTATGGAGGATCTTCTGGAACACACCATATATTTT. Its translation is CASSMEDLLEHTIYF.

The chain recombines TRBV7-6 with TRBJ2-3; 9 nucleotides line up with TRBD1. CDR1 SGHVS and CDR2 FNYEAQ come from the germline V gene. V gave up 1 base and J gave up 2 bases; unmatched junction bases: 7. The CDR3 covers 17 residues. The CDR3 nucleotides are TGTGCCAGCAGCTTAGGTCCATGGACAGGGGACACAGATACGCAGTATTTT. This encodes CASSLGPWTGDTDTQYF.

The chain recombines TRBV19 with TRBJ2-5; 10 positions match TRBD2. V gave up 4 bases and J gave up 4 bases; unmatched junction bases: 6. Germline lookup yields CDR1 LNHDA and CDR2 SQIVND (reference sequence). The CDR3 extends over 15 amino acids. DNA of the CDR3: TGTGCCAGTAGTACTCCTAGCGGGAGAGGAGAGACCCAGTACTTC. Residues: CASSTPSGRGETQYF.

The chain links TRBV29-1 to TRBJ2-1; D unresolved. Trimming took off 4 bases at V and 9 bases at J, with 7 bases between the two ends. This CDR3 comprises 10 residues. The V gene's germline CDR1 is SQVTM and CDR2 ANQGSEA. DNA for the CDR3: TGCAGCGTTGGCGAAGCTGAGCAGTTCTTC. This codes for CSVGEAEQFF.

The V and J genes are TRBV28 and TRBJ1-5; 8 bases agree with TRBD1. From germline, CDR1 is MDHEN and CDR2 SYDVKM. The V segment lost 8 bases and the J segment 0 bases; nucleotides outside the gene matches: 6. The CDR3 is made up of 15 amino acids. CDR3: CASGPGGRSNQPQHF. Here the CDR3 DNA reads TGTGCCAGCGGACCAGGGGGCCGTAGCAATCAGCCCCAGCATTTT. Together with reference TRBV28 and TRBJ1-5, the CDR3 gives the full variable domain: DVKVTQSSRYLVKRTGEKVFLECVQDMDHENMFWYRQDPGLGLRLIYFSYDVKMKEKGDIPEGYSVSREKKERFSLILESASTNQTSMYLCASGPGGRSNQPQHFGDGTRLSIL.

V is TRBV14 and J is TRBJ2-4; 9 bases agree with TRBD1. This CDR3 comprises 20 residues. Germline CDR1 and CDR2: SGHDN and FVKESK. V dropped 3 bases and J dropped 0; count of bases not matched to a gene: 15. CDR3 in amino acids: CASSQGTGRTNLIAKNIQYF. CDR3 sequence (DNA): TGTGCCAGCAGCCAGGGGACAGGGCGGACCAACCTAATAGCCAAAAACATTCAGTACTTC.

The chain couples TRBV19 to TRBJ2-1; TRBD2 is a possible D gene (6 bases). Trimming removed 6 bases from V and 2 bases from J, with 14 bases in between. This CDR3 has 15 residues. Germline V gene lookup returns CDR1 LNHDA and CDR2 SQIVND (reference sequence). CDR3 DNA: TGTGCCAGTAGCCCTACGGGAGCGGCCTACAATGAGCAGTTCTTC. It is translated as CASSPTGAAYNEQFF.

This clone was observed a few times. This chain connects TRBV7-9 to TRBJ2-5; the D gene is possibly TRBD1 (5 bases). CDR1 is SEHNR, CDR2 FQNEAQ, per germline (reference sequence). The ends were cut back, 8 bases at V and 6 bases at J, with 16 bases in the middle. This CDR3 comprises 13 residues. CDR3 sequence reads: CASGNSGWKTQYF. CDR3 in DNA: TGTGCCAGCGGCAACTCAGGGTGGAAGACCCAGTACTTC.

V usage is TRBV19 and J usage is TRBJ2-7; 7 bases line up with TRBD1. The V gene end was trimmed by 4 bases and the J gene end by 2 bases; junction bases not matched to a gene: 8. The length of the CDR3 is 15 residues. Germline V gene data show CDR1 as LNHDA and CDR2 as SQIVND (reference sequence). CDR3 in DNA: TGTGCCAGTAGTACCCAACAGGGGAGTCCCTACGAGCAGTACTTC. This codes for CASSTQQGSPYEQYF.

CDR3 protein: CASVEGETPLHF. The CDR3 DNA reads TGTGCCAGCGTCGAGGGGGAGACACCCCTCCACTTT. This chain uses TRBV2 with TRBJ1-6; possibly TRBD1 for D (6 bases). Germline CDR1 is SNHLY and CDR2 is FYNNEI. CDR3 length: 12 residues. V lost 8 bases to trimming and J lost 11 bases, with 13 bases between them.

This clone was detected a few times. The chain links TRBV11-2 to TRBJ1-2, with 8 positions matching TRBD1. Germline values: CDR1 SGHAT, CDR2 FQNNGV. This CDR3 is 14 amino acids long. With V trimmed by 5 bases and J by 6 bases, 8 bases remained unmatched. For the CDR3, the DNA is TGTGCCAGCAGCCACCCCACAGGGGGGGATGGCTACACCTTC. Translated, it gives CASSHPTGGDGYTF.

The rearrangement joins TRBV2 to TRBJ2-3, with TRBD2 matching 14 bases. Germline V gene sequence: CDR1 SNHLY, CDR2 FYNNEI. The V gene end was trimmed by 10 bases and the J gene end by 0 bases; junction bases not matched to a gene: 9. The CDR3 loop spans 17 amino acids. This CDR3 reads CAIPTSGGASSTDTQYF. The CDR3 coding sequence is TGTGCCATCCCGACTAGCGGGGGGGCGTCTAGCACAGATACGCAGTATTTT.

This chain connects TRBV5-5 to TRBJ1-5; D not certain. The CDR3 is 14 residues long. Trimming took 6 bases from V and 6 from J, leaving 16 bases between them. CDR1 is SGHKS and CDR2 is YYEKEE in the germline V gene (reference sequence). CDR3 in DNA: TGTGCCAGCAAACCCAGTTCCGCGGCTCAGCCCCAGCATTTT. This translates into CASKPSSAAQPQHF.

The chain joins TRBV28 to TRBJ2-7; D call uncertain. With 3 bases removed from V and 3 bases from J, the gap between germline ends came to 12 bases. This CDR3 has 14 amino acids. The germline V gene encodes CDR1 MDHEN and CDR2 SYDVKM. The CDR3 loop is CASSFSALGYEQYV. Written as DNA, the CDR3 is TGTGCCAGCAGTTTTTCCGCTCTCGGCTACGAGCAGTACGTC.

This clone was seen once. The genes are TRBV11-3 and TRBJ2-5; D is uncertain. Trimming shortened V by 5 bases and J by 1 base, and 14 bases separated the two germline ends. There are 15 residues in the CDR3. CDR1 is SGHNT, CDR2 YENEEA, per germline. The chain's CDR3 is CASSQTALGQETQYF. In DNA, the CDR3 is TGTGCCAGCAGCCAAACTGCCCTAGGCCAAGAGACCCAGTACTTC.

This sequence joins TRBV5-6 and TRBJ2-1; 15 bases map to TRBD2. Per the germline V gene, CDR1 is SGHDT and CDR2 is YYEEEE. The length of the CDR3 is 15 residues. The ends lost 3 bases at V and 10 bases at J; junction bases unmatched: 5. CDR3 sequence (DNA): TGTGCCAGCAGCTCAGGGACTAGCGGGAGGACGGAGCAGTTCTTC. Translating gives CASSSGTSGRTEQFF.

CDR3 region: CATNQRDSVYNEQFF. The CDR3 coding sequence is TGTGCCACCAACCAGAGGGACAGCGTTTACAATGAGCAGTTCTTC. The V gene is TRBV15, the J gene TRBJ2-1, with 7 bases identical to TRBD1. The CDR3 length is 15 residues. The germline CDR1 and CDR2 sequences are LNHNV and YYDKDF (reference sequence). The trim removed 7 bases at V and 4 bases at J, leaving 10 bases unmatched.